This T cell receptor (beta chain) was retrieved from a study of T cell repertoires in cytomegalovirus infection. This clonotype was picked up many times. TCRdb redid the calling of the reads with MiXCR, one entry per CDR3 protein. Of around 260,000 distinct CDR3 sequences in the sample, about 26% were seen once. V was cut by 4 bases and J by 3 bases, with 10 bases left in between. The CDR3 has 13 amino acids. CDR1 SGHTA and CDR2 FQGNSA come from the germline V gene. The receptor was isolated from a human donor in good health (CMV status not recorded). Some clones in this sample may be carry-over from other donors' samples. The sample consisted of PBMCs. V usage is TRBV7-2 and J usage is TRBJ2-7, with a weak D call TRBD2 (7 bases). The CDR3 here is CASSWGGHYEQYF. CDR3 coding DNA: TGTGCCAGCAGCTGGGGGGGCCACTACGAGCAGTACTTC.